The 2 T cell receptor beta chains reported below all come from one sample, sequenced in a study of siplizumab effects on memory and regulatory T cells. Measured with immunoSEQ multiplex PCR; TCRdb has only the in-frame clones, and not every one. The data show approximately 100,000 clones, 92% seen once. The sample consisted of Tregs sorted from blood. Every receptor here comes from a human donor in good health.

This sequence joins TRBV7-3 and TRBJ2-5; 7 nucleotides line up with TRBD2. The CDR3 totals 13 residues. Germline V gene lookup returns CDR1 SGHTA and CDR2 FQGTGA. With V trimmed by 3 bases and J by 7 bases, 5 bases remained unmatched. CDR3 region: CASSLGGLATQYF. The CDR3 nucleotides are TGTGCCAGCAGCTTGGGAGGGCTAGCGACCCAGTACTTC.

The chain combines TRBV18 with TRBJ2-1, with 9 bases aligning to TRBD2. V trimming: 2 bases; J trimming: 3 bases; junction bases outside the gene matches: 8. Germline CDR1 reads KGHSH; CDR2 reads LQKENI. There are 17 residues in the CDR3. DNA for the CDR3: TGTGCCAGCTCACCAGAGGGTAGCGGGGGATTCTACAATGAGCAGTTCTTC. Amino acids: CASSPEGSGGFYNEQFF. The full variable domain, its missing parts supplied by reference TRBV18 and TRBJ2-1, is NAGVMQNPRHLVRRRGQEARLRCSPMKGHSHVYWYRQLPEEGLKFMVYLQKENIIDESGMPKERFSAEFPKEGPSILRIQQVVRGDSAAYFCASSPEGSGGFYNEQFFGPGTRLTVL.